This T cell receptor beta chain was identified during a study of shared clonotypes between healthy human individuals. Study findings and constraints: Across four donors, naive CD4 shared about 5%, naive CD8 about 3.2%, memory CD4 about 2.4%, memory CD8 0.4% to 0.5%.

With respect to this clone: Its antigen is not identified.

In germline, CDR1 is SGHVS, CDR2 FQNEAQ. The CDR3 sequence is 14 residues long. Splitting the CD4+ cells yielded a CD45RA+ naive subset and a CD45RA-negative memory subset. Clones were sequenced by immunoSEQ multiplex PCR, and TCRdb holds only the in-frame ones, with some missing. The sample has around 2.5 million clones, 90% to 95% seen once. This TCR was sampled from a man between 18 and 29 years old in good health. Some clones in this sample may be carry-over from other donors' samples. The chain carries TRBV7-8 and TRBJ2-5; possibly TRBD1 or TRBD2 for D (5 bases each). The J call may be faulty, since TRBJ2-7 better matches the DNA end. Material: naive CD4+ T cells from PBMCs. Subset: CD45RA+ positively selected. The CDR3 spells CASSLTGATYEQYF. Written as DNA, the CDR3 is TGTGCCAGCAGCTTAACCGGGGCGACCTACGAGCAGTACTTC.